Shown below are 18 T cell receptor beta chains from a single sample sequenced in a study of T cells in Graves' hyperthyroidism and ophthalmopathy (dated by TCRdb to the late 2010s). Library construction relied on multiplex PCR. The instrument given in TCRdb is Illumina HiSeq 2000. Amplification of TCR beta CDR3 regions was carried out from RNA transcripts. The first round of RT-PCR for the TCR CDR3 was performed with the HTBI primer set and the Qiagen OneStep RT-PCR kit. In TCRdb, the public reads were trimmed at Q25 with fastp and aligned with MiXCR, with productive beta chains retained. One record per CDR3 amino acid sequence lists the most common genes and DNA. The sample includes about 500,000 distinct CDR3 sequences, with around 15% observed a single time. The ten largest make up around 17% of the sample. The source material was blood. The source is a woman aged 18 to 35 with Graves' hyperthyroidism.

The rearrangement uses TRBV6-1 and TRBJ1-3, with a tentative D call TRBD1 (5 bases). The CDR3 length is 14 residues. V lost 6 bases and J 4 bases, leaving 13 bases between the germline ends. CDR1 is MNHNS, CDR2 SASEGT, per germline. CDR3 in amino acids: CASSLQENGNTIYF. CDR3 bases: TGTGCCAGCAGCTTACAGGAGAACGGAAACACCATATATTTT.

There are many counts of this clonotype. This chain joins TRBV20-1 and TRBJ1-4, with D hard to call. Germline assignment: CDR1 DFQATT and CDR2 SNEGSKA (reference sequence). The CDR3 runs 14 residues. Between the trimmed V and J ends, which lost 6 bases and 4 bases, there was a span of 15 bases. As DNA, the CDR3 is TGCAGTGCCGCCACTGTCGGGGATAATGAAAAACTGTTTTTT. Translated: CSAATVGDNEKLFF.

The chain couples TRBV20-1 to TRBJ2-2, with TRBD1 identical over 9 bases. Per germline, CDR1 DFQATT and CDR2 SNEGSKA (reference sequence). This CDR3 region has 15 residues. With 6 bases clipped from V and 8 bases from J, the junction kept 13 bases outside the gene matches. The CDR3 here is CSAKATTGGIGELFF. In nucleotides, the CDR3 is TGCAGTGCAAAGGCGACTACAGGGGGCATAGGGGAGCTGTTTTTT.

This clonotype came up many times. This chain connects TRBV10-3 to TRBJ2-7; D not resolved. V shed 2 bases and J shed 7 bases, with 15 bases lying between them. Germline V gene lookup returns CDR1 ENHRY and CDR2 SYGVKD. The CDR3 runs 14 residues. Here the CDR3 reads CAISEPPRGYEQYF. Written as DNA, the CDR3 is TGTGCCATCAGTGAGCCCCCCCGTGGCTATGAGCAGTACTTC.

Many counts were recorded for this clonotype. J is TRBJ2-5 and V is TRBV20-1; D remains unclear. Deletions cut 3 bases from V and 2 bases from J, with 4 bases between. Germline values: CDR1 DFQATT, CDR2 SNEGSKA (reference sequence). CDR3 length: 11 amino acids. The CDR3 DNA is TGCAGTGCTAGCCAACAAGAGACCCAGTACTTC. Translation gives CSASQQETQYF.

The chain uses TRBV18 and TRBJ2-1, with TRBD2 matching 11 bases. The trim removed 1 base at V and 3 bases at J, leaving 5 bases unmatched. Germline values: CDR1 KGHSH, CDR2 LQKENI. The CDR3 consists of 17 residues. The chain's CDR3 is CASSPHEGTSGYNEQFF. In DNA, the CDR3 is TGTGCCAGCTCACCACATGAGGGGACTAGCGGCTACAATGAGCAGTTCTTC. The variable domain in full, completed from reference TRBV18 and TRBJ2-1, reads NAGVMQNPRHLVRRRGQEARLRCSPMKGHSHVYWYRQLPEEGLKFMVYLQKENIIDESGMPKERFSAEFPKEGPSILRIQQVVRGDSAAYFCASSPHEGTSGYNEQFFGPGTRLTVL.

This clonotype was detected a few times. The chain is built from TRBV10-3 and TRBJ2-7; 12 nucleotides line up with TRBD1. V dropped 5 bases and J dropped 6; count of bases not matched to a gene: 5. This CDR3 contains 14 residues. CDR1 is ENHRY and CDR2 is SYGVKD in the germline V gene. The CDR3 DNA is TGTGCCATCAGTCCGGGACAGGGGGCTTCCGAGCAGTACGTC. Encoded protein: CAISPGQGASEQYV.

This clonotype occurred many times. The chain recombines TRBV12-5 with TRBJ2-1, with 7 bases aligning to TRBD2. Germline CDR1 and CDR2: LGHNT and FRNRAP. This CDR3 has 14 residues. V shed 6 bases, J shed 6 bases, and the junction held 8 bases outside the gene matches. The CDR3 DNA is TGTGCTAGTGGAATAGGGCGGGGGATCAATGAGCAGTTCTTC. Translation gives CASGIGRGINEQFF. Drawing the rest from reference TRBV12-5 and TRBJ2-1, the complete variable domain is DARVTQTPRHKVTEMGQEVTMRCQPILGHNTVFWYRQTMMQGLELLAYFRNRAPLDDSGMPKDRFSAEMPDATLATLKIQPSEPRDSAVYFCASGIGRGINEQFFGPGTRLTVL.

This clonotype was seen more than once but under ten times. The chain links TRBV15 to TRBJ1-6, with no clear D. Trimming removed 8 bases from V and 0 bases from J, with 11 bases in between. This CDR3 contains 15 residues. Germline CDR1 reads LNHNV; CDR2 reads YYDKDF (reference sequence). Here the CDR3 DNA reads TGTGCCACCTCGGGAAGGAGCTCCTATAATTCACCCCTCCACTTT. This translates into CATSGRSSYNSPLHF.

This clonotype has ten or more counts. The chain is built from TRBV7-9 and TRBJ1-1; 10 bases match TRBD1. Germline-derived CDR1 and CDR2 are SEHNR and FQNEAQ (reference sequence). There are 17 residues in the CDR3. With 4 bases clipped from V and 0 bases from J, the junction kept 8 bases outside the gene matches. The CDR3 sequence is CASSSRTGGSLNTEAFF. The CDR3 DNA follows: TGTGCCAGCAGCTCCCGGACAGGGGGATCCTTGAACACTGAAGCTTTCTTT.

This clonotype was recorded a few times. The chain couples TRBV18 to TRBJ1-4; 8 bases map to TRBD1. With V trimmed by 3 bases and J by 7 bases, 19 bases remained unmatched. Germline values: CDR1 KGHSH, CDR2 LQKENI. The CDR3 sequence is 19 residues long. The CDR3 here is CASSPQITGTGGSREKLFF. The CDR3 DNA sequence: TGTGCCAGCTCACCCCAAATCACCGGGACAGGAGGGTCACGTGAAAAACTGTTTTTT.

This clonotype was observed at least ten times. The CDR3 protein is CASSQDRGGLTDTQYF. CDR3 nucleotides: TGTGCCAGCAGCCAAGATCGGGGCGGACTCACAGATACGCAGTATTTT. This chain uses TRBV3-1 with TRBJ2-3, with D perhaps being TRBD1 or TRBD2 (5 bases each). Germline CDR1 is LGHDT and CDR2 is YNNKEL (reference sequence). The CDR3 consists of 16 residues. Trimming stripped 0 bases from V and 2 bases from J, with 12 bases between.

This clonotype was seen a handful of times. This chain joins TRBV9 and TRBJ1-2; 7 positions agree with TRBD1. The germline gives CDR1 SGDLS, CDR2 YYNGEE. V trimming: 3 bases; J trimming: 6 bases; junction bases outside the gene matches: 11. The CDR3 consists of 15 residues. The DNA of the CDR3 is TGTGCCAGCAGCGCTCTACTTACAGGGGTGGATGGCTACACCTTC. As protein: CASSALLTGVDGYTF.

This clonotype was observed at least ten times. This chain joins TRBV7-3 and TRBJ2-5, with D maybe TRBD1 (5 bases). The CDR3 extends over 13 amino acids. The V and J ends lost 5 bases and 1 base respectively, with 8 bases between them. Looked up from germline, CDR1 is SGHTA and CDR2 is FQGTGA. CDR3 protein: CASSKGAQETQYF. CDR3 coding DNA: TGTGCCAGCAGCAAAGGGGCCCAAGAGACCCAGTACTTC.

This clonotype has ten or more counts. The genes are TRBV18 and TRBJ1-1, with no clear D. The CDR3 spans 14 residues. Trimming shortened V by 2 bases and J by 4 bases, and 11 bases separated the two germline ends. CDR1 and CDR2 (germline): KGHSH, LQKENI. The chain's CDR3 is CASSPSSPTTEAFF. CDR3 nucleotides: TGTGCCAGCTCACCATCCAGTCCCACCACTGAAGCTTTCTTT. Based on the CDR3 plus reference TRBV18 and TRBJ1-1, the full variable domain is NAGVMQNPRHLVRRRGQEARLRCSPMKGHSHVYWYRQLPEEGLKFMVYLQKENIIDESGMPKERFSAEFPKEGPSILRIQQVVRGDSAAYFCASSPSSPTTEAFFGQGTRLTVV.

The table lists this clonotype with many counts. The chain is built from TRBV7-2 and TRBJ1-2; the D is unclear. CDR1 is SGHTA and CDR2 is FQGNSA in the germline V gene. Trimming shortened V by 4 bases and J by 4 bases, and 10 bases separated the two germline ends. The CDR3 has 13 amino acids. The CDR3 DNA reads TGTGCCAGCAGCTCCTCCGCGATCTATGGCTACACCTTC. Its protein is CASSSSAIYGYTF.

This clonotype appeared a few times. The rearrangement links TRBV24-1 to TRBJ2-1, with TRBD2 matching 8 bases. V trimming: 5 bases; J trimming: 6 bases; junction bases outside the gene matches: 14. In germline, CDR1 is KGHDR, CDR2 SFDVKD. This CDR3 has 17 amino acids. CDR3 DNA: TGTGCCACCAGTGGGAACTTGCGGGGGGCGATGTCCAATGAGCAGTTCTTC. Protein product: CATSGNLRGAMSNEQFF.

This clonotype showed up just once. The chain has TRBV20-1 and TRBJ2-2; a possible D gene is TRBD2 (5 bases). CDR1 and CDR2 from the germline V gene are DFQATT and SNEGSKA (reference sequence). Trimming left V 5 bases short and J 2 bases short, with 15 bases between. The CDR3 is 15 residues long. The CDR3 bases are TGCAGTGCTGCGAATCTTGGACTTAACACCGGGGAGCTGTTTTTT. Its protein is CSAANLGLNTGELFF.